What follows is one TCR beta chain and its context. The antigen is not known. The method was immunoSEQ multiplex PCR; TCRdb's version includes in-frame clones alone and lacks a portion of them. The sample holds around 140,000 clones; roughly 84% are singletons and the top ten take about 4.9%. This CDR3 is built from 15 residues. Germline values: CDR1 LGHDT, CDR2 YNNKEL (reference sequence). V was cut by 4 bases and J by 4 bases, with 16 bases left in between. The data originate from a study of T cell responses to AZD1222 COVID-19 vaccine. General study results and limits: Unmutated variant regions are reportedly the target of nearly half of TCRs that are spike-specific. Among those given AZD1222, only five or six were seropositive at baseline.

The specimen was peripheral blood, collected 28 days after the second AZD1222 dose. The chain employs TRBV3-1 (or the pseudogene TRBV3-2) and TRBJ1-2; D not certain. The TCR sequence derives from an adult who received the AZD1222 COVID-19 vaccine. CDR3 amino acids: CASSPSIRTIYGYTF. In DNA, the CDR3 is TGTGCCAGCAGCCCAAGCATCAGGACCATCTATGGCTACACCTTC.